This T cell receptor beta chain was captured in a study of control samples from healthy donors and cancer patients. TCRdb's table, derived via immunoSEQ multiplex PCR, lists solely in-frame clones and lacks some. The sample records 190,000 or so clones, roughly 93% being singletons. V was pared by 4 bases and J by 4 bases, with 20 bases between. Germline V gene lookup returns CDR1 MGHRA and CDR2 YSYEKL. The CDR3 totals 16 residues. This chain connects TRBV4-1 to TRBJ2-7; D may be TRBD2 (6 bases). This receptor was identified in a man aged 18 to 30 in good health. The sample comprised blood. Written as DNA, the CDR3 is TGCGCCAGCAGCCGAACTATGGCCGGGGGAGCTTACGAGCAGTACTTC. Its translation is CASSRTMAGGAYEQYF.